One T cell receptor beta chain is described in this entry. Germline is not matched at one junction end, which may reflect a read error. This sample is drawn from a study of beta chain features in type 1 diabetes. The wider study: Patients did not differ from healthy donors in age, gender or cell yield.

The germline V gene encodes CDR1 MNHEY and CDR2 SMNVEV (reference sequence). The CDR3 loop spans 11 amino acids. The authors reverse transcribed all of the isolated RNA, so sequencing captured expressed TCRB transcripts. Average reads for naive, central memory and regulatory T cell samples were several million. Sequenced by immunoSEQ multiplex PCR; TCRdb stores in-frame clones only, minus some. This sample has 400,000 to 500,000 clones; 14% occur once, and the top ten carry around 0.035%. A CD45RO/CCR7/CD25/CD127/CD95/CD27 panel sorted naive, central memory, regulatory and stem cell-like memory CD4+ cells.

The V and J genes are TRBV27 and TRBJ2-3; 8 nucleotides agree with TRBD2. Sequencing was carried out using naive CD4+ T cells from blood. The TCR was taken from a man younger than 40 in good health. CDR3 nucleotides: TGCCCTCGGGAGGGCGCAGATACGCAGTATTTT. Its protein is CPREGADTQYF.